This T cell receptor beta chain was sequenced for a study of cytomegalovirus exposure and HLA in healthy donors. Study-wide points: According to an earlier analysis, most TCR beta V segments yielded productive rearrangements about 90% or about 30% of the time.

As regards this clone: Its antigen is undetermined.

The primer mix had 60 Vbeta and 13 Jbeta primers. Source study methods: A later analysis counted 65 million to 90 million unique TCR beta chains, some 12 million shared. Method: immunoSEQ multiplex PCR; TCRdb's copy keeps in-frame clones and lacks some. The V and J calls and clone size were taken over from that table, and D and trimming were inferred from the DNA. The sample consists of around 130,000 clones, roughly 80% of them appearing once. Germline lookup yields CDR1 SGHVS and CDR2 FNYEAQ. Trimming took 1 base from V and 6 from J; bases not matched to a gene: 1. The CDR3 is 13 amino acids. Sequenced sample: PBMCs. This chain joins TRBV7-6 and TRBJ2-7, with 9 bases matching TRBD1. The receptor was derived from a middle-aged man in good health and CMV-seronegative. The CDR3 loop reads CASSLETGGEQYF. The DNA of the CDR3 is TGTGCCAGCAGCTTAGAGACAGGGGGCGAGCAGTACTTC. Full variable domain (missing parts from reference TRBV7-6 and TRBJ2-7): GAGVSQSPRYKVTKRGQDVALRCDPISGHVSLYWYRQALGQGPEFLTYFNYEAQQDKSGLPNDRFSAERPEGSISTLTIQRTEQRDSAMYRCASSLETGGEQYFGPGTRLTVT.